The 16 T cell receptor beta chains reported below all come from one sample, sequenced in a study of blood T cells in healthy people across ages. PCR was performed a second time for about 7 to 11 cycles using a sample-barcoded 5' primer and a J-beta primer mix. One entry per CDR3 protein results from TCRdb running MiXCR on the 5' RACE reads. The data hold roughly 1.5 million distinct CDR3 sequences, with approximately 43% observed a single time. The sample comprised blood. The receptors stem from a woman aged 18 to 35 in good health.

The table lists this clonotype with many counts. The chain carries TRBV4-3 and TRBJ2-1; 12 positions agree with TRBD2. Losses at the gene ends were 4 bases for V and 0 bases for J; bases not matched to a gene: 4. This CDR3 is built from 17 residues. Germline V gene data show CDR1 as LGHNA and CDR2 as YSLEER. For the CDR3, the DNA is TGCGCCAGCAGCCCCGGACTAGCGGGAATCTCCTACAATGAGCAGTTCTTC. This sequence encodes CASSPGLAGISYNEQFF.

As for this clonotype: A read error may produce the germline difference seen at one junction end. The chain carries TRBV14 and TRBJ1-1; D gene ambiguous. CDR1 and CDR2 (germline): SGHDN, FVKESK. This CDR3 is built from 13 residues. The CDR3 nucleotides read TGTGCCAGCAACCAATTCGCGAACACTGAAGCTTTCTTT. Encoded protein: CASNQFANTEAFF.

The chain combines TRBV5-1 with TRBJ1-2; 8 positions agree with TRBD1. The CDR3 spans 19 residues. Unmatched junction bases numbered 22, after V lost 1 base and J lost 8 bases. Germline lookup yields CDR1 SGHRS and CDR2 YFSETQ. The CDR3 loop is CASSLHPTGQGSNYVGYTF. The CDR3 nucleotides are TGCGCCAGCAGCTTGCACCCAACTGGACAGGGATCAAACTATGTAGGCTACACCTTC.

The chain uses TRBV25-1 and TRBJ1-5; D is ambiguous. Germline CDR1 is MGHDK and CDR2 is SYGVNS. V was trimmed by 0 bases and J by 4 bases, leaving 10 bases between them. This CDR3 contains 15 residues. CDR3 region: CASSEYRAANQPQHF. DNA of the CDR3: TGTGCCAGCAGTGAATATCGGGCAGCTAATCAGCCCCAGCATTTT.

This clonotype was detected many times. This chain connects TRBV7-2 to TRBJ2-3, with D possibly TRBD1 on 5 matching bases. The CDR3 is made up of 13 amino acids. Germline V gives CDR1 SGHTA, CDR2 FQGNSA. V was cut by 6 bases and J by 0 bases, with 7 bases left in between. The CDR3 DNA follows: TGTGCCAGCAGACAGGACAGCACAGATACGCAGTATTTT. The encoded protein is CASRQDSTDTQYF.

V usage is TRBV20-1 and J usage is TRBJ1-2, with D perhaps matching TRBD1 (6 bases). The V gene lost 5 bases and the J gene lost 0 bases, with 16 bases spanning the gap. The CDR3 is 15 residues long. Germline CDR1 and CDR2: DFQATT and SNEGSKA (reference sequence). CDR3 nucleotides: TGCAGTGCTCGCGAGGGGGGGAGAACTAACTATGGCTACACCTTC. It encodes CSAREGGRTNYGYTF.

The CDR3 DNA reads as TGTGCCAGCAAAGGAGGGGCGAGCCTAGAGACCCAGTACTTC. This sequence encodes CASKGGASLETQYF. The chain couples TRBV11-1 to TRBJ2-5; D might be TRBD2 (6 bases). Between the trimmed V and J ends, which lost 7 bases and 4 bases, there was a span of 16 bases. CDR3 length: 14 residues. Germline V gene lookup returns CDR1 SGHAT and CDR2 FQDESV (reference sequence).

V and J are TRBV29-1 and TRBJ2-1; D is unclear. Germline V gene data show CDR1 as SQVTM and CDR2 as ANQGSEA. V was cut by 5 bases and J by 0 bases, with 8 bases left in between. This CDR3 is built from 13 residues. The CDR3 spells CSVLPFSYNEQFF. In DNA, the CDR3 is TGCAGCGTTCTTCCATTCTCCTACAATGAGCAGTTCTTC.

This rearrangement joins TRBV30 to TRBJ2-5, with TRBD1 identical over 10 bases. This CDR3 comprises 14 residues. The V and J ends lost 6 bases and 11 bases, in that order; junction bases with no gene match: 15. CDR1 is GTSNPN, CDR2 SVGIG, per germline (reference sequence). CDR3 sequence: CACRDRGRTFEQYF. The CDR3 nucleotides read TGTGCCTGTAGAGACAGGGGGCGCACATTCGAACAGTACTTC.

Only a few counts were recorded for this clonotype. The chain combines TRBV6-2 or TRBV6-3 with TRBJ1-2; 8 bases align to TRBD1. J gave up 9 bases and V 8 bases, and 5 bases lay outside the gene matches. This CDR3 spans 11 amino acids. Germline loops: CDR1 MNHEY, CDR2 SVGEGT. The CDR3 DNA follows: TGTGCCAGCGCCAGGGACAGGCGCTACACCTTC. This encodes CASARDRRYTF.

The V gene is TRBV11-2, the J gene TRBJ2-1; 10 nucleotides agree with TRBD2. This CDR3 is 19 amino acids long. From germline, CDR1 is SGHAT and CDR2 FQNNGV. After removal of 5 bases from V and 7 bases from J, the junction contained 20 bases not matched to a gene. For the CDR3, the DNA is TGTGCCAGCAGCCTTAGGGTTAGCGGGGGGCCCCCCTTAGGGAATGAGCAGTTCTTC. Translating gives CASSLRVSGGPPLGNEQFF.

This rearrangement joins TRBV2 to TRBJ1-1; TRBD1 might be the D (6 bases). CDR1 SNHLY and CDR2 FYNNEI come from the germline V gene. V was pared by 2 bases and J by 3 bases, with 16 bases between. The CDR3 sequence is 16 residues long. CDR3 in amino acids: CASSENPGGPDTEAFF. For the CDR3, the DNA is TGTGCCAGCAGTGAAAATCCCGGGGGGCCGGACACTGAAGCTTTCTTT. The complete variable domain, with remaining parts taken from reference TRBV2 and TRBJ1-1, reads EPEVTQTPSHQVTQMGQEVILRCVPISNHLYFYWYRQILGQKVEFLVSFYNNEISEKSEIFDDQFSVERPDGSNFTLKIRSTKLEDSAMYFCASSENPGGPDTEAFFGQGTRLTVV.

The V gene is TRBV27, the J gene TRBJ2-5; D not resolved. Judging by the DNA end, TRBJ2-7 fits better; the J call may be wrong. Germline CDR1 and CDR2: MNHEY and SMNVEV (reference sequence). The CDR3 consists of 13 residues. CDR3 nucleotide sequence: TGTGCCAGCAGTCCGAGTGAGTGGGGCGAGCAGTACTTC. Encoded protein: CASSPSEWGEQYF.

This clonotype showed up just a few times. J is TRBJ1-2 and V is TRBV4-1; no reliable D call. Germline CDR1 MGHRA, CDR2 YSYEKL. V dropped 0 bases and J dropped 4 bases, with 15 bases sitting between them. The CDR3 extends over 16 amino acids. The CDR3 coding sequence is TGCGCCAGCAGCCAAGATAAGGGCAGCGCTATCTATGGCTACACCTTC. It yields the protein CASSQDKGSAIYGYTF.

The table lists this clonotype with a few counts. The V and J genes are TRBV9 and TRBJ1-2; D uncertain. The CDR3 runs to 15 residues. Germline CDR1 and CDR2: SGDLS and YYNGEE. Trimming removed 4 bases at V and 8 bases at J, with 21 bases between. CDR3 residues: CASSPFGLGPGGYTF. The CDR3 nucleotides are TGTGCCAGCAGCCCCTTCGGATTGGGTCCAGGCGGCTACACCTTC.

This clonotype was detected a few times. This sequence joins TRBV6-5 and TRBJ1-2, with 7 bases aligning to TRBD1. This CDR3 region has 13 residues. The ends lost 10 bases at V and 7 bases at J; junction bases unmatched: 12. In germline, CDR1 is MNHEY, CDR2 SVGAGI. The chain's CDR3 is CATQRVGGFGYTF. CDR3 nucleotides: TGTGCCACCCAACGTGTAGGGGGCTTTGGCTACACCTTC.